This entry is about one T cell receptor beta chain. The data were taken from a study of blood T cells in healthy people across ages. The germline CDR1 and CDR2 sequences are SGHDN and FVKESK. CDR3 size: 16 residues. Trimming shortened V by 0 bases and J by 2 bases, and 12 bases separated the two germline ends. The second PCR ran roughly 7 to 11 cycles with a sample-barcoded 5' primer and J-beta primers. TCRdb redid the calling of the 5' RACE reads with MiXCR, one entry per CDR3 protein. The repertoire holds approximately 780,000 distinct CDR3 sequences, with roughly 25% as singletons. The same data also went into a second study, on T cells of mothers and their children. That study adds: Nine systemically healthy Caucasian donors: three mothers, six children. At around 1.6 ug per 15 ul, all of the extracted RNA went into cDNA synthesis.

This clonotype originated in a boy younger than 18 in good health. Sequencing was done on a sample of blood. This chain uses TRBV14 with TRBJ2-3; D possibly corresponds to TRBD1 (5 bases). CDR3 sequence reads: CASSQDLGVSTDTQYF. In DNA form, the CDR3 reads TGTGCCAGCAGCCAAGATCTAGGGGTGTCCACAGATACGCAGTATTTT.